These 7 T cell receptor beta chains were all obtained from the same sample, sequenced in a study of beta chain features in type 1 diabetes (dated by TCRdb to 2016 to 2019). Paper-wide results and their limitations: A moderate but significant shortening of TCRB CDR3 length was observed in type 1 diabetes patients in all four CD4+ subsets.

Their cognate antigens are unknown. Libraries were constructed by the immunoSEQ multiplex PCR assay. All of the isolated RNA was reverse transcribed with the High Capacity cDNA Reverse Transcription Kit, so expressed TCRB transcripts were sequenced. What TCRdb holds here is the immuneACCESS table cut down to in-frame rearrangements. Part of the clones is not present; checked against another copy, under half of the missing clones reflect an unresolved V gene, and the others are unexplained. The sample has about 640,000 clones on record, roughly 12% of them singletons. About 0.11% of the sample is in the top ten clones. Sequenced material: naive CD4+ T cells from blood. The intended sense of this specimen's cell subset or site label: true naive CD4+ T cells. Source of these receptors: a man aged 25-40 years with type 1 diabetes.

The chain has TRBV4-3 and TRBJ1-4, with 9 bases fitting TRBD1. Germline loops: CDR1 LGHNA, CDR2 YSLEER. V lost 3 bases, J lost 4 bases, and 6 bases stayed unmatched. CDR3 length: 16 residues. The CDR3 loop is CASSQDRGRLNEKLFF. The DNA of the CDR3 is TGCGCCAGCAGCCAGGACAGGGGTCGCCTTAATGAAAAACTGTTTTTT.

The genes are TRBV29-1 and TRBJ1-3; D is possibly TRBD1 (6 bases). V was cut by 4 bases and J by 0 bases, with 13 bases left in between. From germline, CDR1 is SQVTM and CDR2 ANQGSEA. There are 15 residues in the CDR3. The CDR3 sequence: CSVVDRKDSGNTIYF. CDR3 in DNA: TGCAGCGTTGTGGACAGAAAGGACTCTGGAAACACCATATATTTT. Drawing the rest from reference TRBV29-1 and TRBJ1-3, the complete variable domain is SAVISQKPSRDICQRGTSLTIQCQVDSQVTMMFWYRQQPGQSLTLIATANQGSEATYESGFVIDKFPISRPNLTFSTLTVSNMSPEDSSIYLCSVVDRKDSGNTIYFGEGSWLTVV.

In its sample, this clone was seen a few times. The chain employs TRBV2 and TRBJ2-6; unclear D gene. Trimming shortened V by 6 bases and J by 1 base, and 13 bases separated the two germline ends. CDR3 size: 16 residues. In germline, CDR1 is SNHLY, CDR2 FYNNEI. CDR3 nucleotides: TGTGCCAGCAGCGACCCGAGAGGTTCTGGGGCCAACGTCCTGACTTTC. It translates to CASSDPRGSGANVLTF.

CDR3 sequence reads: CASSLAVSGGFGAVVKLFF. The DNA of the CDR3 is TGTGCCAGCAGCTTAGCTGTTTCGGGAGGGTTCGGGGCCGTTGTCAAACTGTTTTTT. This sequence joins TRBV11-2 and TRBJ1-4; tentative D call: TRBD1 (5 bases). CDR1 SGHAT and CDR2 FQNNGV come from the germline V gene. There are 19 residues in the CDR3. V dropped 1 base and J dropped 11 bases, with 29 bases sitting between them.

This clone was observed a few times. This chain connects TRBV28 to TRBJ1-6; 9 nucleotides line up with TRBD1. After removal of 11 bases from V and 8 bases from J, the junction contained 13 bases not matched to a gene. Germline assignment: CDR1 MDHEN and CDR2 SYDVKM. The CDR3 totals 15 residues. This CDR3 is CAAGPTGQGYSPLHF. The CDR3 DNA reads as TGTGCCGCCGGCCCCACGGGACAGGGATATTCACCCCTCCACTTT.

This clone was seen more than once but under ten times. The chain employs TRBV29-1 and TRBJ2-3; the D is unclear. Trimming cost V 3 bases and J 2 bases, with 12 bases left between them. Germline lookup yields CDR1 SQVTM and CDR2 ANQGSEA. The CDR3 is 14 amino acids. CDR3 protein: CSVEPQVVTDTQYF. CDR3 nucleotides: TGCAGCGTTGAGCCCCAGGTGGTCACAGATACGCAGTATTTT.

This clone was found a few times. This sequence joins TRBV2 and TRBJ2-6; D gene uncertain. CDR3 length: 16 residues. Germline assignment: CDR1 SNHLY and CDR2 FYNNEI. V lost 7 bases and J 0 bases, leaving 13 bases between the germline ends. CDR3 sequence reads: CASTLGRFSGANVLTF. The CDR3 region has the DNA TGTGCCAGCACTCTGGGCAGGTTCTCTGGGGCCAACGTCCTGACTTTC.